This TCR beta chain was identified in a study of T-cell reconstitution after alpha-beta-depleted transplantation in children. The study's findings and limits: T-cell counts and diversity at one year following transplant were attributed mainly to newly produced T cells. Several patients had high TCRbeta diversity at day 60; it came from surviving recipient T cells and thymic progenitors. Reportedly, alpha-beta T cells present about two months post-transplant originated from several hundred expanded clones of graft origin.

The CDR3 totals 13 residues. Trimming took off 2 bases at V and 2 bases at J, with 6 bases between the two ends. Germline V gene lookup returns CDR1 SNHLY and CDR2 FYNNEI. Turning to this clonotype: Its antigen is not identified.

The TCRbeta library incorporated unique molecular identifiers. Each CDR3 protein gets one entry after TCRdb re-called the PCR reads with MiXCR. The repertoire holds roughly 490,000 distinct CDR3 sequences, with 10% to 12% as singletons. The sequence came from a female patient aged 2 to 10 who had a stem cell transplant for aplastic anemia, so the T cells may come from the graft donor. The chain couples TRBV2 to TRBJ2-5, with unresolved D. The starting material was PBMCs, mostly from graft donor cells, obtained 180 days after TCRalphabeta/CD19-depleted stem cell transplant. CDR3 protein: CASSEWQQETQYF. The CDR3 nucleotides read TGTGCCAGCAGTGAATGGCAGCAAGAGACCCAGTACTTC. The complete variable domain, with remaining parts taken from reference TRBV2 and TRBJ2-5, reads EPEVTQTPSHQVTQMGQEVILRCVPISNHLYFYWYRQILGQKVEFLVSFYNNEISEKSEIFDDQFSVERPDGSNFTLKIRSTKLEDSAMYFCASSEWQQETQYFGPGTRLLVL.